These 24 T cell receptor beta chains were all obtained from the same sample, sequenced in a study of control samples from healthy donors and cancer patients. Using immunoSEQ multiplex PCR, the repertoire was profiled, and TCRdb retains in-frame clones only, with some absent. In the table there are over 75,000 clones, around four fifths of which are singletons. The sequencing input was blood. The receptors here all came from a man aged 25-40 years in good health.

The gene calls are TRBV10-3 and TRBJ1-6; 9 bases align to TRBD1. CDR3 length: 14 amino acids. CDR1 and CDR2 (germline): ENHRY, SYGVKD. After removal of 7 bases from V and 9 bases from J, the junction contained 7 bases not matched to a gene. The CDR3 is CAINTGTGSSPLHF. In DNA form, the CDR3 reads TGTGCCATCAATACCGGGACAGGGAGTTCACCCCTCCACTTT.

This clone has just one count. This chain links TRBV5-1 with TRBJ1-6, with 8 bases lining up with TRBD1. CDR1 and CDR2 (germline): SGHRS, YFSETQ. The CDR3 runs to 14 residues. The V segment lost 0 bases and the J segment 7 bases; nucleotides outside the gene matches: 0. CDR3 sequence (DNA): TGCGCCAGCAGCTTGGGACAGGGGAATTCACCCCTCCACTTT. Translation: CASSLGQGNSPLHF.

This clone was seen ten or more times. The V gene is TRBV5-1, the J gene TRBJ2-1; D is perhaps TRBD2 (5 bases). CDR3 length: 15 residues. The germline V gene has CDR1 SGHRS and CDR2 YFSETQ. The V gene lost 0 bases and the J gene lost 6 bases, with 13 bases spanning the gap. CDR3: CASSLVSGWINEQFF. The CDR3 DNA follows: TGCGCCAGCAGCTTGGTCTCGGGGTGGATCAATGAGCAGTTCTTC.

The chain joins TRBV20-1 to TRBJ1-1, with D hard to call. V lost 0 bases and J lost 7, with 6 bases in between. From germline, CDR1 is DFQATT and CDR2 SNEGSKA (reference sequence). The CDR3 is 11 residues long. Here the CDR3 DNA reads TGCAGTGCTAGAGAACAGCGTGAAGCTTTCTTT. This codes for CSAREQREAFF.

This chain links TRBV6-6 with TRBJ1-2, with D perhaps matching TRBD1 (6 bases). V was shortened by 7 bases and J by 0 bases, with 15 bases between the two germline ends. The CDR3 extends over 15 amino acids. CDR1 is MNHNY, CDR2 SVGAGI, per germline (reference sequence). CDR3 DNA sequence: TGTGCCAGCACTAGCACAGGGAAAACTAACTATGGCTACACCTTC. The encoded protein is CASTSTGKTNYGYTF.

The V gene is TRBV5-4, the J gene TRBJ2-1; D is unresolved. V was cut by 1 base and J by 7 bases, with 12 bases left in between. Germline CDR1 reads SGHNT; CDR2 reads YYREEE (reference sequence). This CDR3 has 14 amino acids. The CDR3 reads CASSLSSNVNEQFF. The CDR3 nucleotides read TGTGCCAGCAGCTTGAGCAGCAACGTGAATGAGCAGTTCTTC. Complete variable domain (other parts from reference TRBV5-4 and TRBJ2-1): ETGVTQSPTHLIKTRGQQVTLRCSSQSGHNTVSWYQQALGQGPQFIFQYYREEENGRGNFPPRFSGLQFPNYSSELNVNALELDDSALYLCASSLSSNVNEQFFGPGTRLTVL.

The chain carries TRBV7-9 and TRBJ2-1; D call uncertain. V lost 5 bases and J 1 base, leaving 12 bases between the germline ends. CDR3 size: 15 residues. Germline values: CDR1 SEHNR, CDR2 FQNEAQ (reference sequence). This CDR3 is CASSLIRLSYNEQFF. CDR3 DNA: TGTGCCAGCAGCCTTATCAGGCTGTCCTACAATGAGCAGTTCTTC.

This clone was seen only once. The chain recombines TRBV6-5 with TRBJ2-7, with D hard to call. Deletions cut 5 bases from V and 2 bases from J, with 10 bases between. The CDR3 runs 13 residues. In germline, CDR1 is MNHEY, CDR2 SVGAGI. Here the CDR3 DNA reads TGTGCCAGCAGTAGTTTTGGGGCCTACGAGCAGTACTTC. This encodes CASSSFGAYEQYF.

This clone has just a few counts. The chain joins TRBV7-2 to TRBJ2-2; 9 bases align to TRBD1. Germline lookup yields CDR1 SGHTA and CDR2 FQGNSA. This CDR3 spans 16 amino acids. V trimming: 5 bases; J trimming: 2 bases; junction bases outside the gene matches: 6. For the CDR3, the DNA is TGTGCCAGCAGCCCGGGACAGGGCGTTAACACCGGGGAGCTGTTTTTT. Residues: CASSPGQGVNTGELFF. Looking up the rest from reference TRBV7-2 and TRBJ2-2 gives the full variable domain: GAGVSQSPSNKVTEKGKDVELRCDPISGHTALYWYRQSLGQGLEFLIYFQGNSAPDKSGLPSDRFSAERTGGSVSTLTIQRTQQEDSAVYLCASSPGQGVNTGELFFGEGSRLTVL.

The genes are TRBV2 and TRBJ2-7; D assignment may be TRBD1 or TRBD2 (5 bases each). Per the germline V gene, CDR1 is SNHLY and CDR2 is FYNNEI. Trimming took off 2 bases at V and 1 base at J, with 9 bases between the two ends. There are 14 residues in the CDR3. The CDR3: CASSEQGVSYEQYF. CDR3 bases: TGTGCCAGCAGTGAACAGGGAGTTTCCTACGAGCAGTACTTC.

CDR3 residues: CASSPGSENTIYF. As DNA, the CDR3 is TGCGCCAGCAGCCCGGGGTCAGAAAACACCATATATTTT. The V call is TRBV5-1, the J call TRBJ1-3; D gene uncertain. Germline V gives CDR1 SGHRS, CDR2 YFSETQ. The CDR3 length is 13 residues. V was trimmed by 4 bases and J by 6 bases, leaving 11 bases between them.

The chain couples TRBV5-4 to TRBJ2-2; 7 nucleotides align to TRBD1. The germline V gene encodes CDR1 SGHNT and CDR2 YYREEE (reference sequence). The CDR3 length is 15 residues. The junction had 8 bases not matched to a gene; V was cut back by 2 bases and J by 7 bases. The CDR3 region is CASSLPGQFNGELFF. In nucleotides, the CDR3 is TGTGCCAGCAGCTTACCGGGACAGTTCAACGGGGAGCTGTTTTTT.

The chain uses TRBV30 and TRBJ1-4, with D possibly TRBD1 on 6 matching bases. Germline CDR1 is GTSNPN and CDR2 is SVGIG (reference sequence). The CDR3 contains 13 residues. The V gene lost 2 bases and the J gene lost 8 bases, with 12 bases spanning the gap. The CDR3 here is CAWSQGIGEKLFF. CDR3 nucleotides: TGTGCCTGGAGTCAGGGGATTGGGGAAAAACTGTTTTTT.

The genes are TRBV6-5 and TRBJ1-3, with a tentative D call TRBD1 (5 bases). Trimming removed 6 bases at V and 0 bases at J, with 9 bases between. The germline V gene encodes CDR1 MNHEY and CDR2 SVGAGI. The CDR3 consists of 14 residues. The CDR3, as DNA: TGTGCCAGCAGGAAGAGGGGCTCTGGAAACACCATATATTTT. It yields the protein CASRKRGSGNTIYF.

The chain employs TRBV10-1 and TRBJ2-2; 9 bases are a match to TRBD1. The germline CDR1 and CDR2 sequences are WNHNN and SYGVQD (reference sequence). After removal of 7 bases from V and 2 bases from J, the junction contained 5 bases not matched to a gene. CDR3 length: 15 amino acids. The CDR3 region has the DNA TGCGCCAGCACCAGGGACAGGGACAACACCGGGGAGCTGTTTTTT. Amino acid sequence: CASTRDRDNTGELFF.

V is TRBV7-9 and J is TRBJ2-3; D unclear. Deletions cut 1 base from V and 4 bases from J, with 12 bases between. The CDR3 has 15 amino acids. CDR1 is SEHNR, CDR2 FQNEAQ, per germline (reference sequence). This CDR3 is CASSLGDRHPDTQYF. The CDR3 DNA follows: TGTGCCAGCAGCTTAGGCGACCGCCACCCAGATACGCAGTATTTT.

The chain recombines TRBV2 with TRBJ2-7; 7 bases agree with TRBD1. Germline CDR1 and CDR2: SNHLY and FYNNEI. This CDR3 has 14 residues. Losses at the gene ends were 7 bases for V and 1 base for J; bases not matched to a gene: 7. DNA of the CDR3: TGTGCCAGCAACCCGGGACAGCCGTCCTACGAGCAGTACTTC. Translating it yields CASNPGQPSYEQYF.

The chain recombines TRBV5-4 with TRBJ2-7, with 8 bases aligning to TRBD1. The CDR3 is 15 amino acids. Germline loops: CDR1 SGHNT, CDR2 YYREEE (reference sequence). Losses at the gene ends were 4 bases for V and 5 bases for J; bases not matched to a gene: 11. CDR3 DNA: TGTGCCAGCAGCCGGACAGGGACCCCGATCCACGAGCAGTACTTC. Translating gives CASSRTGTPIHEQYF. The full variable domain, with the rest looked up from reference TRBV5-4 and TRBJ2-7, is ETGVTQSPTHLIKTRGQQVTLRCSSQSGHNTVSWYQQALGQGPQFIFQYYREEENGRGNFPPRFSGLQFPNYSSELNVNALELDDSALYLCASSRTGTPIHEQYFGPGTRLTVT.

The chain employs TRBV18 and TRBJ2-3; 10 nucleotides align to TRBD1. The CDR3 has 14 residues. V lost 6 bases to trimming and J lost 5 bases; unmatched junction nucleotides: 5. Germline V gene data show CDR1 as KGHSH and CDR2 as LQKENI. CDR3 amino acids: CASSRTGGIDTQYF. In nucleotides, the CDR3 is TGTGCCAGCTCCAGGACAGGGGGGATAGATACGCAGTATTTT.

The chain combines TRBV11-2 with TRBJ2-1, with 8 bases identical to TRBD2. The CDR3 covers 14 residues. CDR1 is SGHAT and CDR2 is FQNNGV in the germline V gene. The junction had 7 bases not matched to a gene; V was cut back by 3 bases and J by 9 bases. The CDR3 loop reads CASSFVAGRGEQFF. DNA of the CDR3: TGTGCCAGCAGCTTTGTAGCGGGGCGGGGTGAGCAGTTCTTC.

This clone was observed a single time. The chain employs TRBV9 and TRBJ2-3, with 7 bases aligning to TRBD2. Germline loops: CDR1 SGDLS, CDR2 YYNGEE. Trimming cost V 2 bases and J 5 bases; bases outside gene matches: 5. The CDR3 has 14 amino acids. CDR3 nucleotides: TGTGCCAGCAGCGTCTCGGGGAGGGTAGATACGCAGTATTTT. The encoded protein is CASSVSGRVDTQYF.

V gene TRBV2 combines with J gene TRBJ1-1; a weak D match, TRBD1 (6 bases). V dropped 5 bases and J dropped 3 bases, with 16 bases sitting between them. Germline V gene sequence: CDR1 SNHLY, CDR2 FYNNEI. There are 15 residues in the CDR3. In nucleotides, the CDR3 is TGTGCCAGCAGTTTGATAGGGGGAAGCTACACTGAAGCTTTCTTT. The encoded protein is CASSLIGGSYTEAFF.

The chain employs TRBV6-5 and TRBJ2-7, with TRBD1 matching over 8 bases. The germline gives CDR1 MNHEY, CDR2 SVGAGI. There are 14 residues in the CDR3. The junction had 11 bases not matched to a gene; V was cut back by 8 bases and J by 5 bases. The CDR3 protein is CASEQDRVRDEQYF. The CDR3 DNA reads as TGTGCCAGCGAGCAGGACAGGGTCCGCGACGAGCAGTACTTC.

The chain links TRBV24-1 to TRBJ1-2, with 7 bases identical to TRBD1. Germline V gene sequence: CDR1 KGHDR, CDR2 SFDVKD. V trimming: 1 base; J trimming: 4 bases; junction bases outside the gene matches: 2. The CDR3 is 14 residues long. CDR3 region: CATSDFGTAYGYTF. The DNA for the CDR3 is TGTGCCACCAGTGATTTTGGGACAGCCTATGGCTACACCTTC.